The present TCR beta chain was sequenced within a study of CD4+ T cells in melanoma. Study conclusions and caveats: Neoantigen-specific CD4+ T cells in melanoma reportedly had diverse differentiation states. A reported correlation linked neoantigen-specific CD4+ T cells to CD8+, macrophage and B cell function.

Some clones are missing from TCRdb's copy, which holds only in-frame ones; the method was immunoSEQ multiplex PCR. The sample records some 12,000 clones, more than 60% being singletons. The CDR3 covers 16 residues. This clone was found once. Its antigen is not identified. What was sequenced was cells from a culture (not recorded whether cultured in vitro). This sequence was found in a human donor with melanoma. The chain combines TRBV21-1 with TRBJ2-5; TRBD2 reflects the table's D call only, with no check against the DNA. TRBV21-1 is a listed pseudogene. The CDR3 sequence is CASSLLLRGGRETQYF. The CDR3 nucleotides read TGTGCCAGCAGCCTTCTCTTAAGGGGGGGGCGGGAGACCCAGTACTTC.